This record concerns one TCR beta chain sequence. The CDR3 runs to 12 residues. Trimming left V 10 bases short and J 2 bases short, with 11 bases between. Germline values: CDR1 LNHDA, CDR2 SQIVND (reference sequence). The data belong to a study of shared clonotypes between healthy human individuals. Running of the assay took place at deep level. Genomic DNA from each subset was divided evenly over several immunoSEQ plates. Data came from immunoSEQ multiplex PCR; TCRdb stores just in-frame clones and leaves some out. The data hold some 2,000,000 clones, with approximately 94% observed a single time. The TCR originated in a man aged 18 to 29 in good health. The chain joins TRBV19 to TRBJ1-2, with D maybe TRBD1 (5 bases). Sequenced material: naive CD4+ T cells sorted from blood. The sample's subset: CD45RA+ positively selected. CDR3 protein: CATGGVNYGYTF. CDR3 DNA sequence: TGTGCCACGGGGGGGGTCAACTATGGCTACACCTTC.